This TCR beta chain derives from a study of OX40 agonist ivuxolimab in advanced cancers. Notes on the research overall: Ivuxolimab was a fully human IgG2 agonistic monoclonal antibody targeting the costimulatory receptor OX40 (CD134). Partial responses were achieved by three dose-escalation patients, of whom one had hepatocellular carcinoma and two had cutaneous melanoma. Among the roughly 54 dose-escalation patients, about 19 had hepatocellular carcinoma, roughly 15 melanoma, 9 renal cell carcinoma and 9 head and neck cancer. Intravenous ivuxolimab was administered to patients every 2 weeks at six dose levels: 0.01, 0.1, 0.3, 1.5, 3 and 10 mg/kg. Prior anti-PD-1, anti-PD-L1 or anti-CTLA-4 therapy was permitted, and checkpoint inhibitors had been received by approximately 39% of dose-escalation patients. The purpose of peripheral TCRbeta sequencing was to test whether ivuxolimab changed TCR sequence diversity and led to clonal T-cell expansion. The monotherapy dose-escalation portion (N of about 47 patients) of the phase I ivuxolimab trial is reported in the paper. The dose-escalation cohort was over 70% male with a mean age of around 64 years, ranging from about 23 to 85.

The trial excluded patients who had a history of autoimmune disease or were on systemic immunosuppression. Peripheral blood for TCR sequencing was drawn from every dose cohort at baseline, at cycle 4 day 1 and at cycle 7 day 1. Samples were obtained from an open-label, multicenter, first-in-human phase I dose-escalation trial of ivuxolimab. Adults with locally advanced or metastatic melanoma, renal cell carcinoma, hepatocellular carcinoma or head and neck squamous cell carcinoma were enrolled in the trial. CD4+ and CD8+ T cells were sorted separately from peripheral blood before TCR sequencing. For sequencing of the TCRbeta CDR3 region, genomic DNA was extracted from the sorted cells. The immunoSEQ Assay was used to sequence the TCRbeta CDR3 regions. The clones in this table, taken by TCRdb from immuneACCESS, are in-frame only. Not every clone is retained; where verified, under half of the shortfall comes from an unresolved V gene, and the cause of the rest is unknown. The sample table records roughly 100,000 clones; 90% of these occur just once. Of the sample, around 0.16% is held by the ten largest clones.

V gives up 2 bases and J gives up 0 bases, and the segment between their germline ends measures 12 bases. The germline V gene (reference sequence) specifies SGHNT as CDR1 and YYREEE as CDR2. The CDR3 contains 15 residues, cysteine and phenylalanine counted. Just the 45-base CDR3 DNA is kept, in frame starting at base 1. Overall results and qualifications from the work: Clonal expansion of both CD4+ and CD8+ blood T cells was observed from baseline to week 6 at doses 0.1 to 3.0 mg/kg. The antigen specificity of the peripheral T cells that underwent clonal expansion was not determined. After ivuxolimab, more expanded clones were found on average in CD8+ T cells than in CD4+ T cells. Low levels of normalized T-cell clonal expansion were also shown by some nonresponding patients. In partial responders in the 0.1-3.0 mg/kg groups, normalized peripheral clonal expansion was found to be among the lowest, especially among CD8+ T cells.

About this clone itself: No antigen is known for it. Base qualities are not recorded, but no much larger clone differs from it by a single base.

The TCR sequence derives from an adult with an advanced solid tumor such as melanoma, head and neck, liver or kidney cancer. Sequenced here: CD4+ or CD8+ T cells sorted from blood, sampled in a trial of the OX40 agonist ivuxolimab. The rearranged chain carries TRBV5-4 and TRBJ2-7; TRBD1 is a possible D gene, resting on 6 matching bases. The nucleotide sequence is TGTGCCAGCAGCTTCCCTACAGGGAGCTCCTACGAGCAGTACTTC. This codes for CASSFPTGSSYEQYF.